These T cell receptor beta chains were read from a single sample in a study of blood T cells in healthy people across ages. A single record per CDR3 protein comes from TCRdb applying MiXCR to the 5' RACE reads. Counted here are about 780,000 distinct CDR3 sequences, about 46% occurring once; the ten biggest clones make up 15% to 20%. Sequences were obtained from blood. The receptors come from a man of 80 years or more in good health. The CDR3 runs from the conserved cysteine through the conserved F or W. The D gene is left open where the match is weak. Size is omitted from some rows. Given values are once, few, many or a class for expanded clones.

D gene: .
V gene: TRBV7-8
J gene: TRBJ2-7
clone size: few
CDR3 DNA: TGTGCCAGCAGCTTCCGTAGCTACTCCTACGAGCAGTACTTC
CDR3 protein: CASSFRSYSYEQYF

D gene: .
V gene: TRBV13
J gene: TRBJ1-6
clone size: .
CDR3 DNA: TGTGCCAGCAGCTTATCATCCGGACACTATAATTCACCCCTCCACTTT
CDR3 protein: CASSLSSGHYNSPLHF

D gene: .
V gene: TRBV7-2
J gene: TRBJ1-2
clone size: once
CDR3 DNA: TGTGCCAGCAGCGTAACGGGGCAGCGCAACGGCTACACCTTC
CDR3 protein: CASSVTGQRNGYTF

D gene: .
V gene: TRBV11-3
J gene: TRBJ2-2
clone size: few
CDR3 DNA: TGTGCCAGCAGCTTAGATCTTGGTAGTAACACCGGGGAGCTGTTTTTT
CDR3 protein: CASSLDLGSNTGELFF

D gene: TRBD2
V gene: TRBV5-1
J gene: TRBJ2-2
clone size: .
CDR3 DNA: TGCGCCAGCAGCCTAGCGGGCAGCACCGGGGAGCTGTTTTTT
CDR3 protein: CASSLAGSTGELFF

D gene: .
V gene: TRBV7-2
J gene: TRBJ1-1
clone size: .
CDR3 DNA: TGTGCCAGCAGCTTAGCGAAGAACACTGAAGCTTTCTTT
CDR3 protein: CASSLAKNTEAFF

D gene: .
V gene: TRBV15
J gene: TRBJ2-1
clone size: .
CDR3 DNA: TGTGCCACCAGCAGAGATTACGCCTCTGGCGATGAGCAGTTCTTC
CDR3 protein: CATSRDYASGDEQFF

D gene: .
V gene: TRBV5-1
J gene: TRBJ2-3
clone size: many
CDR3 DNA: TGCGCCAGCAGCCCTGACAACACAGATACGCAGTATTTT
CDR3 protein: CASSPDNTDTQYF

D gene: .
V gene: TRBV5-1
J gene: TRBJ2-5
clone size: .
CDR3 DNA: TGCGCCAGCAGCTTGGGGGGACGACCAGGGCAAGAGACCCAGTACTTC
CDR3 protein: CASSLGGRPGQETQYF

D gene: TRBD1
V gene: TRBV29-1
J gene: TRBJ2-5
clone size: many
CDR3 DNA: TGCAGCGTAGGGACAGGAGGGTACCAAGAGACCCAGTACTTC
CDR3 protein: CSVGTGGYQETQYF

D gene: .
V gene: TRBV12-3/TRBV12-4
J gene: TRBJ2-7
clone size: .
CDR3 DNA: TGTGCCAGCAGTTTAGCGACAGCCTACGAGCAGTACTTC
CDR3 protein: CASSLATAYEQYF

D gene: .
V gene: TRBV6-5
J gene: TRBJ2-7
clone size: .
CDR3 DNA: TGTGCCAGCAGCACCGGGGGACGAAACTCCTACGAGCAGTACTTC
CDR3 protein: CASSTGGRNSYEQYF

D gene: .
V gene: TRBV20-1
J gene: TRBJ2-1
clone size: few
CDR3 DNA: TGCAGTGCAGGCGGGACCCGAAGCCACAATGAGCAGTTCTTC
CDR3 protein: CSAGGTRSHNEQFF